The 32 T cell receptor beta chains presented below share a single source sample, sequenced in a study of blood T cell repertoires in COVID-19. The data were produced by immunoSEQ multiplex PCR, yet TCRdb's version contains in-frame clones alone and is incomplete. The sample has tens of thousands of clones, 82% seen once. The specimen was peripheral blood. Source of these receptors: a woman of 80 years or more with acute or convalescent COVID-19.

The CDR3 loop reads CASSQAVTSGTYEQYF. The DNA of the CDR3 is TGCGCCAGCAGCCAAGCGGTTACTAGCGGGACGTACGAGCAGTACTTC. The V and J genes are TRBV4-1 and TRBJ2-7; TRBD2 agrees at 10 bases. Germline V gives CDR1 MGHRA, CDR2 YSYEKL. The CDR3 spans 16 residues. V trimming: 1 base; J trimming: 4 bases; junction bases outside the gene matches: 7.

The chain joins TRBV5-8 to TRBJ1-1, with unresolved D. Germline V CDR1 and CDR2: SGHTS, YDEGEE. The CDR3 has 14 amino acids. V was trimmed by 3 bases and J by 3 bases, leaving 12 bases between them. The CDR3 nucleotides read TGTGCCAGCAGCTATGAGCGTAGGTACACTGAAGCTTTCTTT. It is translated as CASSYERRYTEAFF.

In its sample, this clone was seen once. The rearrangement joins TRBV4-1 to TRBJ1-4; D not resolved. There are 14 residues in the CDR3. V lost 4 bases, J lost 5 bases, and 11 bases lay in between. Looked up from germline, CDR1 is MGHRA and CDR2 is YSYEKL. Here the CDR3 DNA reads TGCGCCAGCAGCCCTCCCCACGGGAATGAAAAACTGTTTTTT. As protein: CASSPPHGNEKLFF.

The chain employs TRBV18 and TRBJ2-7; 8 bases are a match to TRBD2. V gave up 3 bases and J gave up 6 bases; unmatched junction bases: 10. CDR3 length equals 15 residues. The germline CDR1 and CDR2 sequences are KGHSH and LQKENI. Here the CDR3 reads CASSPGLAQKFEQYF. The CDR3, as DNA: TGTGCCAGCTCACCTGGACTAGCCCAGAAATTCGAGCAGTACTTC. Complete variable domain (other parts from reference TRBV18 and TRBJ2-7): NAGVMQNPRHLVRRRGQEARLRCSPMKGHSHVYWYRQLPEEGLKFMVYLQKENIIDESGMPKERFSAEFPKEGPSILRIQQVVRGDSAAYFCASSPGLAQKFEQYFGPGTRLTVT.

The chain uses TRBV27 and TRBJ2-7; 7 bases map to TRBD2. Germline V gene sequence: CDR1 MNHEY, CDR2 SMNVEV (reference sequence). The CDR3 has 13 residues. V lost 0 bases, J lost 7 bases, and 3 bases stayed unmatched. The CDR3 nucleotides are TGTGCCAGCAGTTTATCCAGGGAGGGGGAGCAGTACTTC. Its protein is CASSLSREGEQYF.

The chain has TRBV24-1 and TRBJ1-4; 7 bases match TRBD1. CDR1 KGHDR and CDR2 SFDVKD come from the germline V gene. This CDR3 is 17 amino acids long. V lost 8 bases and J lost 0; bases outside the gene matches: 11. The CDR3 loop reads CATIGQEEAATNEKLFF. The CDR3 DNA reads as TGTGCCACCATAGGACAGGAGGAGGCTGCAACTAATGAAAAACTGTTTTTT.

The CDR3 protein is CASSVAGGPYNEQFF. As DNA, the CDR3 is TGTGCCAGCTCAGTAGCGGGGGGGCCCTACAATGAGCAGTTCTTC. The genes are TRBV18 and TRBJ2-1, with TRBD2 matching over 11 bases. Germline V gene sequence: CDR1 KGHSH, CDR2 LQKENI. This CDR3 region has 15 residues. With V trimmed by 5 bases and J by 2 bases, 2 bases remained unmatched.

The rearrangement uses TRBV7-8 and TRBJ1-2; D is perhaps TRBD1 (5 bases). The CDR3 has 16 residues. Germline V gene data show CDR1 as SGHVS and CDR2 as FQNEAQ. V shed 2 bases and J shed 8 bases, with 21 bases lying between them. The CDR3 sequence is CASSLTPRGRGSGYTF. DNA for the CDR3: TGTGCCAGCAGCTTAACCCCCCGCGGGAGGGGATCGGGCTACACCTTC.

This chain links TRBV5-1 with TRBJ1-2; D ambiguous. The CDR3 has 13 amino acids. The ends were cut back, 0 bases at V and 7 bases at J, with 10 bases in the middle. Germline V gene data show CDR1 as SGHRS and CDR2 as YFSETQ. The CDR3 nucleotides are TGCGCCAGCAGCTTGGCCGTCGGAGCTGGCTACACCTTC. Amino acid sequence: CASSLAVGAGYTF. Based on the CDR3 plus reference TRBV5-1 and TRBJ1-2, the full variable domain is KAGVTQTPRYLIKTRGQQVTLSCSPISGHRSVSWYQQTPGQGLQFLFEYFSETQRNKGNFPGRFSGRQFSNSRSEMNVSTLELGDSALYLCASSLAVGAGYTFGSGTRLTVV.

This clone was counted a single time. The gene calls are TRBV3-1 (or the pseudogene TRBV3-2) and TRBJ1-4; 9 bases map to TRBD1. The CDR3 length is 16 residues. Germline lookup yields CDR1 LGHDT and CDR2 YNNKEL (reference sequence). With 5 bases clipped from V and 3 bases from J, the junction kept 7 bases outside the gene matches. The CDR3 DNA reads TGTGCCAGCAGCTCCCGGGACAGGGTCGCTAATGAAAAACTGTTTTTT. As protein: CASSSRDRVANEKLFF.

The chain has TRBV5-4 and TRBJ1-1; D is ambiguous. The CDR3 extends over 15 amino acids. The germline CDR1 and CDR2 sequences are SGHNT and YYREEE (reference sequence). Deletions cut 0 bases from V and 0 bases from J, with 9 bases between. CDR3 residues: CASSLVGRLNTEAFF. DNA for the CDR3: TGTGCCAGCAGCTTGGTGGGCCGGTTGAACACTGAAGCTTTCTTT.

The table lists this clone with a count of one. The chain couples TRBV9 to TRBJ2-1; 7 bases are shared with TRBD1. The length of the CDR3 is 15 residues. V shed 4 bases and J 3 bases; nucleotides not matched to a gene: 7. The germline V gene has CDR1 SGDLS and CDR2 YYNGEE. The CDR3 is CASSPRQGYYNEQFF. The CDR3 region has the DNA TGTGCCAGCAGCCCCAGACAGGGATACTACAATGAGCAGTTCTTC.

The V call is TRBV15, the J call TRBJ2-7; D is unclear. V shed 0 bases and J shed 0 bases, with 9 bases lying between them. The length of the CDR3 is 15 residues. Germline V gives CDR1 LNHNV, CDR2 YYDKDF (reference sequence). The CDR3 sequence is CATSRDMMASYEQYF. The DNA for the CDR3 is TGTGCCACCAGCAGAGATATGATGGCCTCCTACGAGCAGTACTTC.

This chain connects TRBV6-5 to TRBJ1-2; D remains unclear. The germline V gene encodes CDR1 MNHEY and CDR2 SVGAGI. Trimming shortened V by 2 bases and J by 2 bases, and 9 bases separated the two germline ends. This CDR3 contains 14 residues. CDR3 residues: CASSYLTGNYGYTF. As DNA, the CDR3 is TGTGCCAGCAGTTACCTAACGGGGAACTATGGCTACACCTTC.

The chain uses TRBV7-2 and TRBJ2-3; possible D gene TRBD2, 6 bases. The CDR3 length is 14 residues. Germline-derived CDR1 and CDR2 are SGHTA and FQGNSA. Trimming left V 1 base short and J 7 bases short, with 12 bases between. CDR3 sequence (DNA): TGTGCCAGCAGCTTAGGGCCCGCGGGGAATACGCAGTATTTT. This encodes CASSLGPAGNTQYF.

This chain links TRBV4-1 with TRBJ1-1; D possibly corresponds to TRBD1 (5 bases). Looked up from germline, CDR1 is MGHRA and CDR2 is YSYEKL. The CDR3 loop spans 17 amino acids. V was shortened by 3 bases and J by 5 bases, with 22 bases between the two germline ends. CDR3 region: CASSQSSGWQGKTEAFF. The CDR3 nucleotides are TGCGCCAGCAGCCAGTCTAGTGGTTGGCAGGGAAAAACTGAAGCTTTCTTT.

This chain joins TRBV2 and TRBJ1-4, with 9 positions matching TRBD1. The germline CDR1 and CDR2 sequences are SNHLY and FYNNEI. The CDR3 length is 15 residues. J was trimmed by 6 bases and V by 4 bases; bases with no gene match: 6. CDR3 sequence reads: CASSALGQGYEKLFF. The CDR3 DNA sequence: TGTGCCAGCAGTGCCTTGGGACAGGGTTATGAAAAACTGTTTTTT. The variable domain in full, with the rest retrieved from reference TRBV2 and TRBJ1-4, is EPEVTQTPSHQVTQMGQEVILRCVPISNHLYFYWYRQILGQKVEFLVSFYNNEISEKSEIFDDQFSVERPDGSNFTLKIRSTKLEDSAMYFCASSALGQGYEKLFFGSGTQLSVL.

The chain has TRBV7-4 and TRBJ1-1, with D perhaps TRBD1 (5 bases). The CDR3 length is 18 residues. V was pared by 2 bases and J by 6 bases, with 25 bases between. The germline V gene encodes CDR1 SGHVT and CDR2 SQSDAQ. The CDR3 sequence: CASSLPSAGREGYAEAFF. The CDR3 bases are TGTGCCAGCAGCTTACCCTCCGCCGGGCGGGAGGGGTATGCTGAAGCTTTCTTT. Drawing the rest from reference TRBV7-4 and TRBJ1-1, the complete variable domain is GAGVSQSPRYKVAKRGRDVALRCDSISGHVTLYWYRQTLGQGSEVLTYSQSDAQRDKSGRPSGRFSAERPERSVSTLKIQRTEQGDSAVYLCASSLPSAGREGYAEAFFGQGTRLTVV.

The genes are TRBV6-5 and TRBJ2-7; 9 nucleotides match TRBD1. The ends lost 7 bases at V and 5 bases at J; junction bases unmatched: 12. The germline V gene has CDR1 MNHEY and CDR2 SVGAGI. The CDR3 runs to 15 residues. CDR3 sequence reads: CASTSTQGARDEQYF. The CDR3 DNA sequence: TGTGCCAGCACCTCGACACAGGGGGCGCGGGACGAGCAGTACTTC.

A single count supports this clone. V gene TRBV5-1 combines with J gene TRBJ2-2, with 8 bases lining up with TRBD2. V shed 4 bases, J shed 7 bases, and the junction held 9 bases outside the gene matches. This CDR3 has 15 amino acids. CDR1 SGHRS and CDR2 YFSETQ come from the germline V gene. CDR3 residues: CASSPGGAENGELFF. CDR3 nucleotide sequence: TGCGCCAGCAGCCCGGGGGGGGCGGAAAACGGGGAGCTGTTTTTT.

V gene TRBV7-8 combines with J gene TRBJ1-6; TRBD1 is a possible D gene (5 bases). There are 14 residues in the CDR3. V lost 5 bases and J lost 13, with 18 bases in between. CDR1 is SGHVS, CDR2 FQNEAQ, per germline. The CDR3 region is CASSPAATGTPLHF. CDR3 DNA sequence: TGTGCCAGCAGCCCGGCCGCTACCGGGACTCCCCTCCACTTT.

The V and J genes are TRBV7-3 and TRBJ1-2; tentatively, D is TRBD1 (5 bases). The CDR3 sequence is 12 residues long. Germline V gives CDR1 SGHTA, CDR2 FQGTGA. V was shortened by 5 bases and J by 4 bases, with 8 bases between the two germline ends. CDR3 coding DNA: TGTGCCAGCAGCCTCGGGGGCTATGGCTACACCTTC. Its translation is CASSLGGYGYTF.

The rearrangement joins TRBV27 to TRBJ2-1, with TRBD2 identical over 7 bases. The CDR3 length is 13 residues. V lost 3 bases to trimming and J lost 4 bases; unmatched junction nucleotides: 0. CDR1 MNHEY and CDR2 SMNVEV come from the germline V gene (reference sequence). The CDR3 DNA reads TGTGCCAGCAGTTTGGGGGGGTACAATGAGCAGTTCTTC. Translation: CASSLGGYNEQFF.

The gene calls are TRBV28 and TRBJ1-1, with a possible D match to TRBD1 (6 bases). Germline assignment: CDR1 MDHEN and CDR2 SYDVKM. The CDR3 runs 17 residues. Trimming pared 3 bases from V and 3 bases from J, leaving 20 bases between. In DNA, the CDR3 is TGTGCCAGCAGTTTCATGCTCGTACTTGAGGGGGACACTGAAGCTTTCTTT. Translated: CASSFMLVLEGDTEAFF. Full variable domain (outside the CDR3, taken from reference TRBV28 and TRBJ1-1): DVKVTQSSRYLVKRTGEKVFLECVQDMDHENMFWYRQDPGLGLRLIYFSYDVKMKEKGDIPEGYSVSREKKERFSLILESASTNQTSMYLCASSFMLVLEGDTEAFFGQGTRLTVV.

This clone has just one count. V gene TRBV7-6 combines with J gene TRBJ1-2, with 8 bases fitting TRBD1. Germline CDR1 reads SGHVS; CDR2 reads FNYEAQ. Trimming took 3 bases from V and 5 from J; bases not matched to a gene: 8. There are 15 residues in the CDR3. CDR3 in DNA: TGTGCCAGCAGCTTCCTTCAGGGGGCGCTTTATGGCTACACCTTC. Its protein product is CASSFLQGALYGYTF.

Here the CDR3 DNA reads TGTGCCAGCAGCTTAGCGGAGTCTGGGGCCAACGTCCTGACTTTC. It translates to CASSLAESGANVLTF. The V gene is TRBV11-3, the J gene TRBJ2-6; no firm D call. The germline CDR1 and CDR2 sequences are SGHNT and YENEEA. V lost 1 base to trimming and J lost 1 base, with 5 bases between them. CDR3 length equals 15 residues.

V and J are TRBV5-1 and TRBJ2-7, with TRBD2 matching 10 bases. This CDR3 is 15 amino acids long. Germline V gene lookup returns CDR1 SGHRS and CDR2 YFSETQ. V shed 3 bases and J 2 bases; nucleotides not matched to a gene: 5. CDR3 DNA: TGCGCCAGCAGCTCAGGAACTAGCGGGACCTACGAGCAGTACTTC. Translating gives CASSSGTSGTYEQYF.

The chain carries TRBV5-8 and TRBJ1-5; 7 bases are a match to TRBD1. Germline CDR1 and CDR2: SGHTS and YDEGEE. This CDR3 comprises 17 residues. J lost 2 bases, V lost 1 base, and 9 bases had no gene match. CDR3 amino acids: CASSLRQGGAGNQPQHF. The CDR3 DNA reads as TGTGCCAGCAGCTTGAGGCAAGGGGGCGCGGGCAATCAGCCCCAGCATTTT.

The chain employs TRBV27 and TRBJ2-7; 10 nucleotides agree with TRBD1. In germline, CDR1 is MNHEY, CDR2 SMNVEV (reference sequence). With V trimmed by 1 base and J by 4 bases, 10 bases remained unmatched. This CDR3 has 17 amino acids. The CDR3 DNA reads TGTGCCAGCAGTTTATTAGAACCGGGACAGGGGAGGTACGAGCAGTACTTC. The encoded protein is CASSLLEPGQGRYEQYF.

The chain links TRBV4-1 to TRBJ2-3, with 9 bases lining up with TRBD1. The germline V gene encodes CDR1 MGHRA and CDR2 YSYEKL. The V segment lost 3 bases and the J segment 0 bases; nucleotides outside the gene matches: 7. This CDR3 is built from 17 residues. CDR3 amino acids: CASSQTGTGQSTDTQYF. The DNA for the CDR3 is TGCGCCAGCAGCCAGACTGGGACAGGGCAAAGCACAGATACGCAGTATTTT.

The V and J genes are TRBV27 and TRBJ1-6, with 7 nucleotides matching TRBD1. With 2 bases clipped from V and 7 bases from J, the junction kept 8 bases outside the gene matches. The germline CDR1 and CDR2 sequences are MNHEY and SMNVEV (reference sequence). The CDR3 covers 16 residues. The CDR3 spells CASSLAPGTVNSPLHF. In nucleotides, the CDR3 is TGTGCCAGCAGTTTAGCCCCCGGGACAGTCAATTCACCCCTCCACTTT.

The CDR3, as DNA: TGTGCCAGCAGCCCCTTCGACAGTAAGAACACTGAAGCTTTCTTT. This codes for CASSPFDSKNTEAFF. This chain connects TRBV6-5 to TRBJ1-1; D may be TRBD1 (5 bases). This CDR3 has 15 amino acids. V was clipped by 6 bases and J by 1 base, with 15 bases between them. The germline gives CDR1 MNHEY, CDR2 SVGAGI.